This T cell receptor beta chain was captured in a study of CD8 T cells in ankylosing spondylitis. The CDR3 covers 16 residues. Trimming cost V 4 bases and J 5 bases; bases outside gene matches: 14. CDR1 and CDR2 from the germline V gene are SGDLS and YYNGEE. This clonotype was seen more than once but under ten times. A quantitative 5'-RACE method, one with molecular barcodes, was used to make TCR beta libraries. TCRdb analysed the 5' RACE reads with MiXCR anew, one entry per CDR3 protein. Altogether about 5,700 distinct CDR3 sequences are present, 2.1% being singletons, with the ten largest covering 51%.

Sequencing was done on a sample of blood, either unsorted or a sorted T cell fraction (not recorded which). This TCR was sampled from a male donor with ankylosing spondylitis or in good health (not recorded which). The J gene is TRBJ2-5, the V gene TRBV9, with 7 bases identical to TRBD1. Here the CDR3 reads CASSTRQGSLGETQYF. CDR3 DNA sequence: TGTGCCAGCAGCACCCGACAGGGCTCTCTGGGGGAGACCCAGTACTTC.